This T cell receptor (beta chain) was captured in a study of CD8 T cells in Susac syndrome. Turning to the study itself: Within the sequenced group of Susac syndrome patients, five or six showed active disease and about eight were in remission.

The CDR3 has 15 residues. Germline V lookup: CDR1 SGHRS, CDR2 YFSETQ. V was trimmed by 3 bases and J by 1 base, leaving 11 bases between them. Note on this clonotype: What it binds is unknown.

Random hexamers were used to reverse transcribe about 0.5 to 1 ug of RNA. TCRdb reanalysed the immunoSEQ multiplex PCR reads using MiXCR and keeps one entry per CDR3 protein. The table records 170,000 or so distinct CDR3 sequences, 95% to 97% of them present only once. Overall study results and limits: The number of individuals included in the study's TCR sequencing and HLA analysis was acknowledged as relatively small.

The chain couples TRBV5-1 to TRBJ2-1, with D perhaps TRBD2 (5 bases). Sequences were obtained from CD4+ T cells from PBMCs. This clonotype originated in a human donor with Susac syndrome. For the CDR3, the DNA is TGCGCCAGCAGCTCCTCACCGGGATCCTACAATGAGCAGTTCTTC. Its translation is CASSSSPGSYNEQFF.